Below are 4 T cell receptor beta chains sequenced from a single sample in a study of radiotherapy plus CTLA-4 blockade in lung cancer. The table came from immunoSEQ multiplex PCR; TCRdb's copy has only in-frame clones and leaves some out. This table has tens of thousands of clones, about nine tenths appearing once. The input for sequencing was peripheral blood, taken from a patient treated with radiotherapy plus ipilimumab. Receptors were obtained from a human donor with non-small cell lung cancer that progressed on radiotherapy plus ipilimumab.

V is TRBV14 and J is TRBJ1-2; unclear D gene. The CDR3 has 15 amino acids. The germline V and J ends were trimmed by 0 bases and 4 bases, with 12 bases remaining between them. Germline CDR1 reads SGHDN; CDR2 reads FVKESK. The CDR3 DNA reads TGTGCCAGCAGCCAAGACAGGAATAGCGTCTATGGCTACACCTTC. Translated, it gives CASSQDRNSVYGYTF.

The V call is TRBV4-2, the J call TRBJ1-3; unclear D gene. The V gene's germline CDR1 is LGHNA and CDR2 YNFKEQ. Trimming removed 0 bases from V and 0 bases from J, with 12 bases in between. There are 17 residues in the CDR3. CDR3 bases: TGTGCCAGCAGCCAAGAGATCGGTCAGACCTCTGGAAACACCATATATTTT. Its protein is CASSQEIGQTSGNTIYF.

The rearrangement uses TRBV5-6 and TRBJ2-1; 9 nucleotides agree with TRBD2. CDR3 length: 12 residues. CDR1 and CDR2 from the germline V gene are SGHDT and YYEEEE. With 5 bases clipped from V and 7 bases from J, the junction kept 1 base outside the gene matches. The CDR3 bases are TGTGCCAGCAGGGGACTAGCAAATGAGCAGTTCTTC. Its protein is CASRGLANEQFF.

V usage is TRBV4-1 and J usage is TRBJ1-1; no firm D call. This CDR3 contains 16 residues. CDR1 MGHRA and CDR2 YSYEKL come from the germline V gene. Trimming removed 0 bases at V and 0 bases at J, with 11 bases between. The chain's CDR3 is CASSQDSRQLNTEAFF. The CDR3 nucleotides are TGCGCCAGCAGCCAAGATTCTAGGCAGTTGAACACTGAAGCTTTCTTT.